Many counts were recorded for the clone carrying this T cell receptor beta chain. The CDR3 has 14 amino acids. V lost 1 base and J 1 base, leaving 7 bases between the germline ends. Germline values: CDR1 MGHDK, CDR2 SYGVNS. The sample originates from a study of molecular identifiers for immune sequencing clone quantification. Via MiXCR, TCRdb re-called the PCR reads, giving one row per CDR3 protein. The sample consists of roughly 300,000 distinct CDR3 sequences, roughly a quarter of them appearing once. Sequencing libraries of naive CD8 cells derived from around 20,000 to 990,000 sorted cells with 10%, 30% or 50% RNA.

The sequenced sample was naive CD8+ T cells from blood, with Jurkat cell RNA spiked in. The sample's subset: FACS-sorted CD8+CD4-CCR7+CD45RA+ naive T cells. The genes are TRBV25-1 and TRBJ2-5, with a tentative D call TRBD1 (5 bases). The source is a human donor in good health. Some libraries in this study had Jurkat cell RNA spiked in. This CDR3 is CASSEWGSQETQYF. Here the CDR3 DNA reads TGTGCCAGCAGTGAATGGGGCTCCCAAGAGACCCAGTACTTC.